This entry lists 22 T cell receptor beta chains sequenced from one sample in a study of identical twins. TCRdb reprocessed the 5' RACE reads with MiXCR, giving one entry per CDR3 protein. The table lists around 1.7 million distinct CDR3 sequences, about 32% of them singletons. Sample: cord blood. The receptors shown here come from a newborn girl in good health.

The V call is TRBV6-5, the J call TRBJ1-4; D not certain. Trimming pared 0 bases from V and 7 bases from J, leaving 9 bases between. From germline, CDR1 is MNHEY and CDR2 SVGAGI. The CDR3 is made up of 14 amino acids. The CDR3 DNA reads as TGTGCCAGCAGTTACTCAGGGTTTTTTGAAAAACTGTTTTTT. Translating gives CASSYSGFFEKLFF.

This clonotype was seen a few times. This chain uses TRBV3-1 with TRBJ2-3; the D gene could be TRBD1 or TRBD2 (5 bases each). With 1 base removed from V and 14 bases from J, the gap between germline ends came to 16 bases. Per germline, CDR1 LGHDT and CDR2 YNNKEL (reference sequence). This CDR3 spans 13 amino acids. The CDR3 sequence: CASSQGDPLFRYF. CDR3 DNA: TGTGCCAGCAGCCAAGGGGACCCGCTCTTCCGGTATTTT.

The genes are TRBV20-1 and TRBJ2-7; TRBD2 matches at 11 bases. There are 18 residues in the CDR3. Losses at the gene ends were 2 bases for V and 4 bases for J; bases not matched to a gene: 16. Germline V gene data show CDR1 as DFQATT and CDR2 as SNEGSKA (reference sequence). CDR3 loop: CSARSPRLVAGGFYEQYF. The CDR3 bases are TGCAGTGCTAGATCCCCGAGGCTCGTAGCGGGAGGGTTTTACGAGCAGTACTTC.

CDR3 loop: CSAPRLAGDAQETQYF. In DNA, the CDR3 is TGCAGTGCGCCCCGACTAGCGGGGGATGCACAAGAGACCCAGTACTTC. The chain uses TRBV20-1 and TRBJ2-5, with TRBD2 identical over 12 bases. The CDR3 is made up of 16 amino acids. V dropped 6 bases and J dropped 2; count of bases not matched to a gene: 10. Germline V lookup: CDR1 DFQATT, CDR2 SNEGSKA (reference sequence).

This chain's CDR3 is CASSQLSRNRGEINEQFF. The CDR3 DNA is TGTGCCAGCAGCCAATTGAGCCGGAACAGGGGGGAGATCAATGAGCAGTTCTTC. V and J are TRBV14 and TRBJ2-1; 8 nucleotides line up with TRBD1. The V segment lost 2 bases and the J segment 6 bases; nucleotides outside the gene matches: 15. CDR3 length equals 18 residues. CDR1 and CDR2 (germline): SGHDN, FVKESK.

This clonotype was seen a few times. The chain is built from TRBV6-5 and TRBJ1-4; TRBD1 agrees at 10 bases. The CDR3 is made up of 15 amino acids. Germline CDR1 reads MNHEY; CDR2 reads SVGAGI. Germline trimming cut 2 bases from V and 8 bases from J; bases unmatched to any gene: 5. The DNA of the CDR3 is TGTGCCAGCAGTTACCACCGGGACAGGGGAGAAAAACTGTTTTTT. Translated, it gives CASSYHRDRGEKLFF.

The V call is TRBV5-1, the J call TRBJ1-1, with D maybe TRBD1 (6 bases). V was cut by 1 base and J by 6 bases, with 19 bases left in between. The CDR3 loop spans 16 amino acids. Germline V gene data show CDR1 as SGHRS and CDR2 as YFSETQ. DNA for the CDR3: TGCGCCAGCAGCTTGCCGGACAGAGATCCAGGGGCTGAAGCTTTCTTT. Amino acids: CASSLPDRDPGAEAFF.

This clonotype was found a few times. The chain recombines TRBV28 with TRBJ1-5; D is undetermined. The CDR3 contains 17 residues. The germline V gene encodes CDR1 MDHEN and CDR2 SYDVKM. Deletions cut 7 bases from V and 3 bases from J, with 22 bases between. The CDR3 DNA sequence: TGTGCCAGCACTTTCTCCGCTCGGTTCAGCACCAATCAGCCCCAGCATTTT. It translates to CASTFSARFSTNQPQHF. Full variable domain (remainder filled in from reference TRBV28 and TRBJ1-5): DVKVTQSSRYLVKRTGEKVFLECVQDMDHENMFWYRQDPGLGLRLIYFSYDVKMKEKGDIPEGYSVSREKKERFSLILESASTNQTSMYLCASTFSARFSTNQPQHFGDGTRLSIL.

The chain uses TRBV6-1 and TRBJ1-5; tentatively, D is TRBD1 (6 bases). In germline, CDR1 is MNHNS, CDR2 SASEGT. The CDR3 totals 19 residues. With 2 bases removed from V and 3 bases from J, the gap between germline ends came to 23 bases. The DNA for the CDR3 is TGTGCCAGCAGTGAACGGCACTCCACGACAGGACTAGCCAATCAGCCCCAGCATTTT. This gives the protein CASSERHSTTGLANQPQHF.

V gene TRBV3-1 combines with J gene TRBJ2-1; no firm D call. This CDR3 has 13 residues. CDR1 is LGHDT and CDR2 is YNNKEL in the germline V gene (reference sequence). Trimming stripped 2 bases from V and 8 bases from J, with 10 bases between. The DNA for the CDR3 is TGTGCCAGCAGCCAACGCCCTAGACATGAGCAGTTCTTC. This encodes CASSQRPRHEQFF.

The J gene is TRBJ2-1, the V gene TRBV12-3 or TRBV12-4; 13 nucleotides align to TRBD2. This CDR3 has 14 amino acids. Trimming removed 7 bases from V and 10 bases from J; junction bases left unmatched: 7. The CDR3 DNA is TGTGCCAGCAAGGGGGGGACTAGCGGGATGGAGCAGTTCTTC. As protein: CASKGGTSGMEQFF.

The chain employs TRBV24-1 and TRBJ2-1; D gene unclear. The CDR3 consists of 13 residues. Germline CDR1 KGHDR, CDR2 SFDVKD. The V end lost 2 bases, the J end lost 6 bases, and 7 bases lay between the germline ends. CDR3: CATSDSVGNEQFF. CDR3 coding DNA: TGTGCCACCAGTGATTCGGTGGGCAATGAGCAGTTCTTC.

The chain is built from TRBV5-1 and TRBJ1-3; weak D call: TRBD1 (5 bases). CDR1 is SGHRS, CDR2 YFSETQ, per germline. The V and J ends lost 0 bases and 4 bases respectively, with 20 bases between them. The CDR3 contains 18 residues. The DNA for the CDR3 is TGCGCCAGCAGCTTGGGGGGCCCGGGGAGAACGGCCGGAAACACCATATATTTT. As protein: CASSLGGPGRTAGNTIYF.

The V call is TRBV24-1, the J call TRBJ2-5; no clear D gene. Germline loops: CDR1 KGHDR, CDR2 SFDVKD. CDR3 length: 13 residues. V dropped 9 bases and J dropped 5 bases, with 15 bases sitting between them. DNA of the CDR3: TGTGCCACCCAATTATCGGGTCGGGAGACCCAGTACTTC. This translates into CATQLSGRETQYF.

The gene calls are TRBV24-1 and TRBJ2-1; TRBD1 matches 7 bases. Per the germline V gene, CDR1 is KGHDR and CDR2 is SFDVKD. The CDR3 loop spans 18 amino acids. Trimming cost V 3 bases and J 0 bases; bases outside gene matches: 10. CDR3 loop: CATSDLGGGTASYNEQFF. CDR3 nucleotide sequence: TGTGCCACCAGTGATCTAGGAGGTGGGACAGCCTCCTACAATGAGCAGTTCTTC.

The chain links TRBV12-1 to TRBJ2-7; the table calls TRBD2, which could not be checked here. TRBV12-1 is a listed pseudogene. CDR3 size: 15 residues. CDR3 protein: CASSFELAGAYEQYF. Written as DNA, the CDR3 is TGTGCCAGCAGCTTTGAACTAGCGGGGGCCTACGAGCAGTACTTC.

The rearrangement links TRBV15 to TRBJ1-2; tentatively, D is TRBD1 (6 bases). Germline values: CDR1 LNHNV, CDR2 YYDKDF (reference sequence). The CDR3 contains 14 residues. Trimming took off 8 bases at V and 3 bases at J, with 16 bases between the two ends. CDR3 residues: CATAQGGRHYGYTF. CDR3 coding DNA: TGTGCCACCGCACAGGGAGGGAGGCACTATGGCTACACCTTC.

The genes are TRBV4-1 and TRBJ2-1; D possibly matches TRBD1 or TRBD2 (5 bases each). Germline CDR1 and CDR2: MGHRA and YSYEKL. The CDR3 runs to 15 residues. Trimming took off 4 bases at V and 10 bases at J, with 20 bases between the two ends. The CDR3 reads CASSLQAGAGKEQFF. CDR3 nucleotide sequence: TGCGCCAGCAGCCTACAGGCCGGGGCTGGGAAGGAGCAGTTCTTC.

The chain links TRBV7-6 to TRBJ2-3; TRBD2 matches 12 bases. Trimming at V came to 4 bases and at J to 4 bases, leaving 9 bases not matched to a gene. In germline, CDR1 is SGHVS, CDR2 FNYEAQ. This CDR3 comprises 17 residues. The CDR3 here is CASSYRPSGGAADTQYF. CDR3 coding DNA: TGTGCCAGCAGCTACAGACCTAGCGGGGGGGCCGCAGATACGCAGTATTTT.

This clonotype was recorded at least ten times. The chain joins TRBV7-2 to TRBJ2-1, with D perhaps matching TRBD2 (6 bases). The germline CDR1 and CDR2 sequences are SGHTA and FQGNSA. V was trimmed by 1 base and J by 2 bases, leaving 6 bases between them. The CDR3 is made up of 14 amino acids. The CDR3 bases are TGTGCCAGCAGCTTAGGACTAGCCTACAATGAGCAGTTCTTC. This encodes CASSLGLAYNEQFF.

This clonotype was counted only a few times. The chain couples TRBV4-1 to TRBJ2-7; TRBD1 matches at 7 bases. V was pared by 7 bases and J by 0 bases, with 9 bases of the junction left unmatched. Germline CDR1 is MGHRA and CDR2 is YSYEKL. CDR3 length: 15 amino acids. CDR3: CASKQGLPSSYEQYF. CDR3 nucleotide sequence: TGCGCCAGCAAACAGGGGCTCCCTTCCTCCTACGAGCAGTACTTC.

This clonotype was detected a few times. The V gene is TRBV7-8, the J gene TRBJ2-3; 11 bases agree with TRBD2. CDR1 is SGHVS, CDR2 FQNEAQ, per germline. The length of the CDR3 is 20 residues. Trimming removed 4 bases from V and 0 bases from J; junction bases left unmatched: 15. The DNA of the CDR3 is TGTGCCAGCAGCTACCTCCTACCGGGACTAGCGGAGCTTAGCACAGATACGCAGTATTTT. Translated, it gives CASSYLLPGLAELSTDTQYF.